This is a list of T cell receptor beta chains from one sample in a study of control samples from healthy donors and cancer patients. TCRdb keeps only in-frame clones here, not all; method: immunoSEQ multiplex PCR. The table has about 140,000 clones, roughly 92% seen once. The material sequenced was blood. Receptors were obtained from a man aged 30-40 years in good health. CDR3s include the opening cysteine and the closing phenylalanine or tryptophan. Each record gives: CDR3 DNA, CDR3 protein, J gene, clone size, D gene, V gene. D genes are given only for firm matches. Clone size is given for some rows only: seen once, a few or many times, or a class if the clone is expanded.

cdr3_nt: TGCAGCGTTGGGACAGGGGAACGCTATGGCTACACCTTC
cdr3_aa: CSVGTGERYGYTF
j_call: TRBJ1-2
clone_size: .
d_call: TRBD1
v_call: TRBV29-1

cdr3_nt: TGTGCCAGCAGTCCCACAGGGGCGCAGCCCCAGCATTTT
cdr3_aa: CASSPTGAQPQHF
j_call: TRBJ1-5
clone_size: .
d_call: TRBD1
v_call: TRBV6-5

cdr3_nt: TGTGCCAGCAGTCCCCTGGGGTTTGATCAGCCCCAGCATTTT
cdr3_aa: CASSPLGFDQPQHF
j_call: TRBJ1-5
clone_size: .
d_call: .
v_call: TRBV27

cdr3_nt: TGTGCCAGCGTTTCATATCTGCTGGCGAACACCGGGGAGCTGTTTTTT
cdr3_aa: CASVSYLLANTGELFF
j_call: TRBJ2-2
clone_size: .
d_call: .
v_call: TRBV2

cdr3_nt: TGTGCCAGCAGCCAAGGACTAGCGGGAGTTTCAGATACGCAGTATTTT
cdr3_aa: CASSQGLAGVSDTQYF
j_call: TRBJ2-3
clone_size: .
d_call: TRBD2
v_call: TRBV7-9

cdr3_nt: TGTGCCAGCAGCAAACAGCCAGTGAACACTGAAGCTTTCTTT
cdr3_aa: CASSKQPVNTEAFF
j_call: TRBJ1-1
clone_size: .
d_call: .
v_call: TRBV28

cdr3_nt: TGTGCCAGCAGTGAAGGTGGGACTAGCGACTTAAAGTATTTT
cdr3_aa: CASSEGGTSDLKYF
j_call: TRBJ2-3
clone_size: .
d_call: TRBD2
v_call: TRBV6-1

cdr3_nt: TGTGCCAGCAGTTACAACTACGAGCAGTACTTC
cdr3_aa: CASSYNYEQYF
j_call: TRBJ2-7
clone_size: .
d_call: .
v_call: TRBV28

cdr3_nt: TGTGCCAGCAGTTTCCAAAGGAAGAATGAGCAGTTCTTC
cdr3_aa: CASSFQRKNEQFF
j_call: TRBJ2-1
clone_size: .
d_call: .
v_call: TRBV12-3/TRBV12-4

cdr3_nt: TGTGCCAGCAGCCCCCGGCCGCTCGCCACCGGGGAGCAGTTCTTC
cdr3_aa: CASSPRPLATGEQFF
j_call: TRBJ2-1
clone_size: many
d_call: .
v_call: TRBV3-1/TRBV3-2

cdr3_nt: TGTGCCAGCAGCTACGCTCCGTCCGGGACAGCCGTTGTCACCTTC
cdr3_aa: CASSYAPSGTAVVTF
j_call: TRBJ1-2
clone_size: .
d_call: TRBD1
v_call: TRBV13

cdr3_nt: TGTGCCAGCAGTGAATACGGGGGACAGCCAGTCGCTGAAGCTTTCTTT
cdr3_aa: CASSEYGGQPVAEAFF
j_call: TRBJ1-1
clone_size: .
d_call: TRBD1
v_call: TRBV25-1

cdr3_nt: TGTGCCAGCAGTGAAGGCACTGGAGGGGCCAACGTCCTGACTTTC
cdr3_aa: CASSEGTGGANVLTF
j_call: TRBJ2-6
clone_size: .
d_call: .
v_call: TRBV6-1

cdr3_nt: TGTGCCAGCAGCTTAACGTTCAGCTACGAGCAGTACTTC
cdr3_aa: CASSLTFSYEQYF
j_call: TRBJ2-7
clone_size: .
d_call: .
v_call: TRBV7-3

cdr3_nt: TGTGCCAGCAGTTTAACCCACGGGACTGTAGCCTACGAGCAGTACTTC
cdr3_aa: CASSLTHGTVAYEQYF
j_call: TRBJ2-7
clone_size: .
d_call: .
v_call: TRBV28

cdr3_nt: TGCGCCAGCAGTGAAACCGGACAGAGGAGGACTGAAGCTTTCTTT
cdr3_aa: CASSETGQRRTEAFF
j_call: TRBJ1-1
clone_size: .
d_call: .
v_call: TRBV10-2

cdr3_nt: TGTGCCAGCAGCTTAGATCGCCACGGCGAGCAGTACTTC
cdr3_aa: CASSLDRHGEQYF
j_call: TRBJ2-7
clone_size: .
d_call: .
v_call: TRBV11-2

cdr3_nt: TGTGCCAGCAGCAGTCCCATTGAGGGGGAAGAGACCCAGTACTTC
cdr3_aa: CASSSPIEGEETQYF
j_call: TRBJ2-5
clone_size: .
d_call: .
v_call: TRBV7-2

cdr3_nt: TGCAGTGCCCCTCTGTACTATGGCTACACCTTC
cdr3_aa: CSAPLYYGYTF
j_call: TRBJ1-2
clone_size: .
d_call: .
v_call: TRBV20-1

cdr3_nt: TGTGCCAGCAGTGAATCGGGAGGGGGTGAAGCTTTCTTT
cdr3_aa: CASSESGGGEAFF
j_call: TRBJ1-1
clone_size: .
d_call: .
v_call: TRBV2

cdr3_nt: TGTGCCAGCTCACCCGGGACTAGCGGAGTCGCGAATGAGCAGTTCTTC
cdr3_aa: CASSPGTSGVANEQFF
j_call: TRBJ2-1
clone_size: .
d_call: TRBD2
v_call: TRBV18

cdr3_nt: TGTGCCAGCAGCCCCCTTTCGACTAGCTTTGAGCAGTTCTTC
cdr3_aa: CASSPLSTSFEQFF
j_call: TRBJ2-1
clone_size: .
d_call: TRBD2
v_call: TRBV11-3

cdr3_nt: TGTGCCAGCAGATCAGGACAGGCAACTAATGAAAAACTGTTTTTT
cdr3_aa: CASRSGQATNEKLFF
j_call: TRBJ1-4
clone_size: .
d_call: TRBD1
v_call: TRBV6-5

cdr3_nt: TGTGCCAGTAGTTACACCAACACTGAAGCTTTCTTT
cdr3_aa: CASSYTNTEAFF
j_call: TRBJ1-1
clone_size: .
d_call: .
v_call: TRBV19

cdr3_nt: TGCGCCAGCAGCCACAATCGGAGGGCCTGGGACACAGATACGCAGTATTTT
cdr3_aa: CASSHNRRAWDTDTQYF
j_call: TRBJ2-3
clone_size: once
d_call: .
v_call: TRBV5-1

cdr3_nt: TGCGCCAGCAGCCAAACTACCGGGACAGGGCATTATGAAGCTTTCTTT
cdr3_aa: CASSQTTGTGHYEAFF
j_call: TRBJ1-1
clone_size: .
d_call: TRBD1
v_call: TRBV4-1

cdr3_nt: TGTGCCAGCAGCGTAGGCCTAGCGGCAACCTACGAGCAGTACTTC
cdr3_aa: CASSVGLAATYEQYF
j_call: TRBJ2-7
clone_size: .
d_call: TRBD2
v_call: TRBV9

cdr3_nt: TGTGCCAGCAGTTACTCGATGGATAGTACAGATACGCAGTATTTT
cdr3_aa: CASSYSMDSTDTQYF
j_call: TRBJ2-3
clone_size: .
d_call: .
v_call: TRBV6-6

cdr3_nt: TGTGCCAGCAGCTCAAGAGGGGCTCTAGCTGATGAGCAGTTCTTC
cdr3_aa: CASSSRGALADEQFF
j_call: TRBJ2-1
clone_size: .
d_call: .
v_call: TRBV3-1/TRBV3-2

cdr3_nt: TGTGCCAGCAGTTTACCTCAATCAGGAGGAGGGGGCAATGAGCAGTTCTTC
cdr3_aa: CASSLPQSGGGGNEQFF
j_call: TRBJ2-1
clone_size: .
d_call: .
v_call: TRBV27

cdr3_nt: TGTGCCACCAGTCCGACCATAAGCAATCAGCCCCAGCATTTT
cdr3_aa: CATSPTISNQPQHF
j_call: TRBJ1-5
clone_size: .
d_call: .
v_call: TRBV24-1

cdr3_nt: TGTGCCATCAGTGAGTCCGTGGGTAATTCACCCCTCCACTTT
cdr3_aa: CAISESVGNSPLHF
j_call: TRBJ1-6
clone_size: .
d_call: .
v_call: TRBV10-3

cdr3_nt: TGTGCCAGCAGCTTTCCCCACCCAGAAGCTTTCTTT
cdr3_aa: CASSFPHPEAFF
j_call: TRBJ1-1
clone_size: .
d_call: .
v_call: TRBV7-9

cdr3_nt: TGTGCCAGTAGTACAATACAGGGCTATGAGCAGTTCTTC
cdr3_aa: CASSTIQGYEQFF
j_call: TRBJ2-1
clone_size: .
d_call: .
v_call: TRBV19

cdr3_nt: TGTGCCAGCAGCCAAAATAGTCTGAATGGAAATGAAAAACTGTTTTTT
cdr3_aa: CASSQNSLNGNEKLFF
j_call: TRBJ1-4
clone_size: .
d_call: .
v_call: TRBV3-1/TRBV3-2

cdr3_nt: TGTGCCAGCCTTTCTTTCACTAGCGGTACCTACAATGAGCAGTTCTTC
cdr3_aa: CASLSFTSGTYNEQFF
j_call: TRBJ2-1
clone_size: .
d_call: TRBD2
v_call: TRBV28

cdr3_nt: TGTGCCAGCAGTTTAGGACTAGCGGGAGATAGTAGCACAGATACGCAGTATTTT
cdr3_aa: CASSLGLAGDSSTDTQYF
j_call: TRBJ2-3
clone_size: once
d_call: TRBD2
v_call: TRBV7-3

cdr3_nt: TGTGCCAGCAGTGAATATTTGACTATTTCCTACAATGAGCAGTTCTTC
cdr3_aa: CASSEYLTISYNEQFF
j_call: TRBJ2-1
clone_size: .
d_call: .
v_call: TRBV6-1

cdr3_nt: TGTGCCAGCAGCTTGGGACTAGCGGGATTCTACGAGCAGTACTTC
cdr3_aa: CASSLGLAGFYEQYF
j_call: TRBJ2-7
clone_size: .
d_call: TRBD2
v_call: TRBV7-2

cdr3_nt: TGTGCCACCAGTGATTTTGGGCTAGCGGGAGGGTTACAAGAGACCCAGTACTTC
cdr3_aa: CATSDFGLAGGLQETQYF
j_call: TRBJ2-5
clone_size: .
d_call: TRBD2
v_call: TRBV24-1

cdr3_nt: TGTGCCAGCAGCCCGATCCGGGGAGTATACAATGAGCAGTTCTTC
cdr3_aa: CASSPIRGVYNEQFF
j_call: TRBJ2-1
clone_size: few
d_call: .
v_call: TRBV11-2

cdr3_nt: TGTGCCAGCAGCTTAAGCCATGGAAACACCATATATTTT
cdr3_aa: CASSLSHGNTIYF
j_call: TRBJ1-3
clone_size: .
d_call: .
v_call: TRBV7-2

cdr3_nt: TGTGCCAGCAGCTTGGGAGGGGGGAGCGGCAATCAGCCCCAGCATTTT
cdr3_aa: CASSLGGGSGNQPQHF
j_call: TRBJ1-5
clone_size: .
d_call: .
v_call: TRBV5-6

cdr3_nt: TGCAGCGTTGATTTGTTTGCGGAGCAGTTCTTC
cdr3_aa: CSVDLFAEQFF
j_call: TRBJ2-1
clone_size: .
d_call: .
v_call: TRBV29-1

cdr3_nt: TGTGCCAGCAGCTTAGCAGGACAGGGGGGCGGCTACACCTTC
cdr3_aa: CASSLAGQGGGYTF
j_call: TRBJ1-2
clone_size: .
d_call: TRBD1
v_call: TRBV7-9

cdr3_nt: TGTGCTAGTGGTTTGACTAGCGGGAGGGCGATCTACGAGCAGTACTTC
cdr3_aa: CASGLTSGRAIYEQYF
j_call: TRBJ2-7
clone_size: .
d_call: TRBD2
v_call: TRBV12-5

cdr3_nt: TGTGCCAGCAGCCCAGATACGGGAACCCAGTACTTC
cdr3_aa: CASSPDTGTQYF
j_call: TRBJ2-5
clone_size: .
d_call: .
v_call: TRBV11-3

cdr3_nt: TGTGCCAGCAGCTTAAAATTAAAACGCCAATGGGAGACCCAGTACTTC
cdr3_aa: CASSLKLKRQWETQYF
j_call: TRBJ2-5
clone_size: once
d_call: .
v_call: TRBV11-3

cdr3_nt: TGTGCCAGTAGTTCCGGTGGTAACACTGAAGCTTTCTTT
cdr3_aa: CASSSGGNTEAFF
j_call: TRBJ1-1
clone_size: .
d_call: .
v_call: TRBV19

cdr3_nt: TGCAGCGTTTATGGTCTAGACAGGGACTATGGCTACACCTTC
cdr3_aa: CSVYGLDRDYGYTF
j_call: TRBJ1-2
clone_size: .
d_call: TRBD1
v_call: TRBV29-1

cdr3_nt: TGTGCCCACATGGGACTAGCGGGAGTTAAGAACTATGAGCAGTTCTTC
cdr3_aa: CAHMGLAGVKNYEQFF
j_call: TRBJ2-1
clone_size: .
d_call: TRBD2
v_call: TRBV24-1

cdr3_nt: TGTGCCACCAGGACTCCCCGGGGCTGGGAGCAGTTCTTC
cdr3_aa: CATRTPRGWEQFF
j_call: TRBJ2-1
clone_size: .
d_call: .
v_call: TRBV19

cdr3_nt: TGTGCCAGCAGTGGAAGACCCGGGGGGGGGCTTTTCTCCTACAATGAGCAGTTCTTC
cdr3_aa: CASSGRPGGGLFSYNEQFF
j_call: TRBJ2-1
clone_size: .
d_call: TRBD2
v_call: TRBV2

cdr3_nt: TGTGCCAGCAGCCAGGGTCCGACAGGGGGGATCCAGACCCAGTACTTC
cdr3_aa: CASSQGPTGGIQTQYF
j_call: TRBJ2-5
clone_size: .
d_call: TRBD1
v_call: TRBV3-1/TRBV3-2